Shown below are 19 T cell receptor beta chains from a single sample sequenced in a study of post-analysis software for immune sequencing data. Study findings and constraints: TRBV5-6, TRBV5-1 and TRBV20-1 were among 4 or 5 TRBV segments more frequent in patients than controls.

TCR beta libraries were prepared from cDNA with unique molecular identifiers. TCRdb re-called the PCR reads through MiXCR, storing one row per CDR3 protein. The sample has roughly 650,000 distinct CDR3 sequences; approximately 60% are singletons. These receptors have no known antigen. The sample was blood. All receptors derive from a girl aged 2-15 years with multiple sclerosis.

The rearrangement joins TRBV20-1 to TRBJ2-1, with D perhaps matching TRBD2 (6 bases). The germline V gene has CDR1 DFQATT and CDR2 SNEGSKA (reference sequence). Trimming took off 2 bases at V and 5 bases at J, with 25 bases between the two ends. This CDR3 is 18 amino acids long. The CDR3 region is CSARKGSAPTERDNEQFF. In DNA, the CDR3 is TGCAGTGCTAGAAAAGGTTCGGCTCCGACGGAGCGGGACAATGAGCAGTTCTTC.

This clonotype has just a few counts. The V and J genes are TRBV7-2 and TRBJ2-3; D ambiguous. Germline loops: CDR1 SGHTA, CDR2 FQGNSA. V was clipped by 3 bases and J by 5 bases, with 9 bases between them. The CDR3 extends over 13 amino acids. The CDR3: CASSFWVGDTQYF. DNA of the CDR3: TGTGCCAGCAGCTTTTGGGTCGGAGATACGCAGTATTTT.

In its sample, this clonotype was seen once. V and J are TRBV5-1 and TRBJ2-1, with D uncertain. Germline V gene data show CDR1 as SGHRS and CDR2 as YFSETQ. Trimming left V 7 bases short and J 6 bases short, with 14 bases between. The CDR3 has 13 amino acids. The CDR3 sequence is CASGDTAANEQFF. CDR3 nucleotides: TGCGCCAGCGGTGACACGGCGGCCAATGAGCAGTTCTTC.

The chain combines TRBV27 with TRBJ2-6, with TRBD1 identical over 7 bases. The CDR3 consists of 14 residues. Unmatched junction bases numbered 2, after V lost 7 bases and J lost 2 bases. Germline CDR1 is MNHEY and CDR2 is SMNVEV (reference sequence). The CDR3 DNA sequence: TGTGCCAGCAAGCAGGGGGCTGGGGCCAACGTCCTGACTTTC. It yields the protein CASKQGAGANVLTF.

On this clonotype itself: At one end the junction does not follow the germline gene, possibly because of a read error. V usage is TRBV28 and J usage is TRBJ2-1, with 8 positions matching TRBD2. Germline V gene lookup returns CDR1 MDHEN and CDR2 SYDVKM. This CDR3 has 18 residues. CDR3 nucleotides: TGTGCCAGCAGTTTACTCCCCTCAGCGGGAGAACGAAACAATGGGCAGTTCTTC. This encodes CASSLLPSAGERNNGQFF.

The J gene is TRBJ2-7, the V gene TRBV5-1, with 14 positions matching TRBD2. The CDR3 covers 16 residues. Germline V gene lookup returns CDR1 SGHRS and CDR2 YFSETQ. After removal of 0 bases from V and 2 bases from J, the junction contained 1 base not matched to a gene. The CDR3 region has the DNA TGCGCCAGCAGCTTGGGACTAGCGGGAGGGCCCTACGAGCAGTACTTC. Translation gives CASSLGLAGGPYEQYF.

The genes are TRBV4-3 and TRBJ1-1, with D possibly TRBD1 on 5 matching bases. The V gene lost 4 bases and the J gene lost 14 bases, with 29 bases spanning the gap. The V gene's germline CDR1 is LGHNA and CDR2 YSLEER. This CDR3 region has 16 residues. The DNA for the CDR3 is TGCGCCAGCAGCCCAGCGGGCAGGGTAGTGGCCGGGGAGCTGTTCTTT. Residues: CASSPAGRVVAGELFF.

The DNA for the CDR3 is TGTGCCAGCAGCTTAGGCAGTTTAACGACGTGGTCTGAAGCTTTCTTT. This codes for CASSLGSLTTWSEAFF. V is TRBV7-6 and J is TRBJ1-1; D unresolved. The V gene lost 1 base and the J gene lost 6 bases, with 18 bases spanning the gap. CDR1 and CDR2 from the germline V gene are SGHVS and FNYEAQ. The CDR3 consists of 16 residues.

The chain couples TRBV7-2 to TRBJ2-3; D is unclear. The CDR3 runs 15 residues. Germline V gene lookup returns CDR1 SGHTA and CDR2 FQGNSA. V was pared by 3 bases and J by 2 bases, with 12 bases between. CDR3 sequence (DNA): TGTGCCAGCAGCTTCTGGGGTTTTCCCACAGATACGCAGTATTTT. Translation gives CASSFWGFPTDTQYF.

At least ten counts were recorded for this clonotype. The gene calls are TRBV12-3 or TRBV12-4 and TRBJ2-1; 7 bases map to TRBD2. The CDR3 contains 15 residues. V dropped 1 base and J dropped 4; count of bases not matched to a gene: 4. DNA of the CDR3: TGTGCCAGCAGTTTAGAAGCGGGGATTTACAATGAGCAGTTCTTC. Protein product: CASSLEAGIYNEQFF.

The V gene is TRBV11-2, the J gene TRBJ2-1; D not resolved. The germline V and J ends were trimmed by 2 bases and 8 bases, with 13 bases remaining between them. Germline CDR1 is SGHAT and CDR2 is FQNNGV. This CDR3 spans 14 amino acids. CDR3: CASSLTLSIHEQFF. CDR3 DNA sequence: TGTGCCAGCAGCTTAACCCTATCTATACATGAGCAGTTCTTC.

The J gene is TRBJ2-7, the V gene TRBV5-1; 7 bases are shared with TRBD2. The germline V gene has CDR1 SGHRS and CDR2 YFSETQ. This CDR3 is 14 amino acids long. The trim removed 5 bases at V and 3 bases at J, leaving 8 bases unmatched. CDR3 in amino acids: CASRTGTTYYEQYF. The CDR3 nucleotides are TGCGCCAGCAGAACTGGGACTACATACTACGAGCAGTACTTC.

This clonotype has just a few counts. The chain links TRBV20-1 to TRBJ2-1, with TRBD1 identical over 7 bases. With 3 bases clipped from V and 6 bases from J, the junction kept 5 bases outside the gene matches. The germline CDR1 and CDR2 sequences are DFQATT and SNEGSKA (reference sequence). The CDR3 loop spans 13 amino acids. DNA for the CDR3: TGCAGTGCTAGGGCAGGGGGTCCCAATGAGCAGTTCTTC. It is translated as CSARAGGPNEQFF.

The chain couples TRBV7-9 to TRBJ2-7; 8 bases fit TRBD2. The CDR3 runs to 16 residues. Trimming took 2 bases from V and 0 from J; bases not matched to a gene: 6. Germline CDR1 is SEHNR and CDR2 is FQNEAQ (reference sequence). The CDR3 spells CASSLTVAGPSYEQYF. The CDR3 DNA is TGTGCCAGCAGCTTAACTGTAGCGGGACCCTCCTACGAGCAGTACTTC.

This clonotype was counted once. This chain connects TRBV12-3 or TRBV12-4 to TRBJ2-7; D possibly uses TRBD1 or TRBD2 (5 bases each). V dropped 7 bases and J dropped 3 bases, with 16 bases sitting between them. The CDR3 sequence is 14 residues long. The CDR3 sequence: CASNIRGTYYEQYF. For the CDR3, the DNA is TGTGCCAGCAACATTAGAGGGACCTACTACGAGCAGTACTTC.

The chain uses TRBV5-1 and TRBJ2-1, with 9 bases lining up with TRBD1. Germline loops: CDR1 SGHRS, CDR2 YFSETQ. The junction had 10 bases not matched to a gene; V was cut back by 3 bases and J by 12 bases. The CDR3 has 14 amino acids. Here the CDR3 reads CASSSDRGARGQFF. The CDR3 bases are TGCGCCAGCAGCTCAGACAGGGGGGCTCGTGGGCAGTTCTTC. The entire variable domain, with the rest obtained from reference TRBV5-1 and TRBJ2-1, is as follows: KAGVTQTPRYLIKTRGQQVTLSCSPISGHRSVSWYQQTPGQGLQFLFEYFSETQRNKGNFPGRFSGRQFSNSRSEMNVSTLELGDSALYLCASSSDRGARGQFFGPGTRLTVL.

The CDR3 DNA is TGTGCCATCACCGACACGGGAGAAGGTTCCTATGGCTACACCTTC. It encodes CAITDTGEGSYGYTF. V and J are TRBV10-3 and TRBJ1-2; D call uncertain. Germline CDR1 ENHRY, CDR2 SYGVKD. Trimming removed 7 bases from V and 4 bases from J, with 19 bases in between. This CDR3 is built from 15 residues.

V gene TRBV7-9 combines with J gene TRBJ1-4; TRBD1 agrees at 7 bases. The germline V gene encodes CDR1 SEHNR and CDR2 FQNEAQ (reference sequence). This CDR3 comprises 14 residues. V was clipped by 6 bases and J by 7 bases; unmatched bases: 8. The CDR3 DNA sequence: TGTGCCAGCAGAACCGACAGGGAGGGTGAAAAACTGTTTTTT. Amino acid sequence: CASRTDREGEKLFF.

In its sample, this clonotype was seen once. This rearrangement joins TRBV12-3 or TRBV12-4 to TRBJ1-1; D not resolved. Deletions cut 7 bases from V and 5 bases from J, with 11 bases between. The CDR3 sequence is 12 residues long. This CDR3 reads CASTLGGTEAFF. The CDR3 nucleotides read TGTGCCAGCACCCTAGGAGGGACTGAAGCTTTCTTT.